This T cell receptor beta chain comes out of a study of graft-versus-host responses after intestinal transplantation. Across the study: Every recipient had anti-thymocyte globulin induction and three to four years of tacrolimus plus steroids.

Concerning this clone itself: Its antigen is still unknown.

The repertoire was sequenced with immunoSEQ multiplex PCR; TCRdb's copy has only in-frame clones and lacks some. The table lists more than 65,000 clones, about 80% of them singletons, with 0.35% to 0.5% in the top ten. The V and J ends lost 0 bases and 4 bases, in that order; junction bases with no gene match: 3. CDR1 and CDR2 from the germline V gene are SNHLY and FYNNEI. The CDR3 loop spans 16 amino acids. The input for sequencing was unstimulated CD4+ T cells sorted from spleen or lymph node cells, taken before transplant. The V call is TRBV2, the J call TRBJ2-5, with TRBD2 matching over 12 bases. The sequence was collected from a human donor who was the organ donor for an intestinal transplant. The CDR3 nucleotides read TGTGCCAGCAGTGAAGCCCTAGCGGGGGGGCTAGAGACCCAGTACTTC. Its translation: CASSEALAGGLETQYF.